These 25 T cell receptor beta chains originate from one sample sequenced in a study of blood T cell repertoires in COVID-19. Produced via immunoSEQ multiplex PCR; TCRdb's table is partial and in-frame only. The sample carries a few hundred thousand clones, nearly 90% recorded once. Material for sequencing was peripheral blood. These receptors came from a woman aged 55-75 years with COVID-19, enrolled during active disease.

The J gene is TRBJ2-2, the V gene TRBV6-5, with 11 bases identical to TRBD1. J was trimmed by 6 bases and V by 8 bases; bases with no gene match: 8. The CDR3 is 15 residues long. CDR1 and CDR2 (germline): MNHEY, SVGAGI. The CDR3, as DNA: TGTGCCAGCGAGCGCCGGACAGGGGGCCCCGGGGAGCTGTTTTTT. This translates into CASERRTGGPGELFF.

The rearrangement joins TRBV9 to TRBJ2-7, with D tentatively TRBD1 (5 bases). The CDR3 sequence is 14 residues long. Looked up from germline, CDR1 is SGDLS and CDR2 is YYNGEE. The germline V and J ends were trimmed by 3 bases and 0 bases, with 10 bases remaining between them. The CDR3 protein is CASSASGHSYEQYF. CDR3 bases: TGTGCCAGCAGCGCGTCAGGGCACTCCTACGAGCAGTACTTC.

This clone was detected once. The J gene is TRBJ1-2, the V gene TRBV18; TRBD1 matches at 9 bases. The CDR3 has 15 residues. Trimming took 3 bases from V and 8 from J; bases not matched to a gene: 10. In germline, CDR1 is KGHSH, CDR2 LQKENI. The CDR3 bases are TGTGCCAGCTCACCGAGAGGACAGGGGAAGGAAGGCTACACCTTC. This encodes CASSPRGQGKEGYTF.

The chain carries TRBV27 and TRBJ1-6, with 9 nucleotides matching TRBD1. The CDR3 is 14 amino acids. CDR1 and CDR2 from the germline V gene are MNHEY and SMNVEV (reference sequence). V lost 3 bases to trimming and J lost 7 bases; unmatched junction nucleotides: 1. The CDR3 is CASSLGTGNSPLHF. The CDR3 DNA reads as TGTGCCAGCAGTTTGGGGACAGGGAATTCACCCCTCCACTTT.

The chain employs TRBV7-3 and TRBJ2-7, with 10 bases fitting TRBD2. There are 14 residues in the CDR3. J was trimmed by 6 bases and V by 2 bases; bases with no gene match: 4. Germline lookup yields CDR1 SGHTA and CDR2 FQGTGA. The CDR3 region is CASSLPGLALEQYF. CDR3 DNA sequence: TGTGCCAGCAGCTTACCGGGACTAGCGCTCGAGCAGTACTTC. Drawing the rest from reference TRBV7-3 and TRBJ2-7, the complete variable domain is GAGVSQTPSNKVTEKGKYVELRCDPISGHTALYWYRQSLGQGPEFLIYFQGTGAADDSGLPNDRFFAVRPEGSVSTLKIQRTERGDSAVYLCASSLPGLALEQYFGPGTRLTVT.

The chain combines TRBV25-1 with TRBJ1-6; tentatively, D is TRBD1 (5 bases). Trimming removed 7 bases from V and 0 bases from J, with 10 bases in between. The V gene's germline CDR1 is MGHDK and CDR2 SYGVNS. The CDR3 sequence is 15 residues long. CDR3 sequence reads: CASMGGSSYNSPLHF. In DNA form, the CDR3 reads TGTGCCAGCATGGGGGGGAGCTCCTATAATTCACCCCTCCACTTT. The whole variable domain, remainder taken from reference TRBV25-1 and TRBJ1-6, is EADIYQTPRYLVIGTGKKITLECSQTMGHDKMYWYQQDPGMELHLIHYSYGVNSTEKGDLSSESTVSRIRTEHFPLTLESARPSHTSQYLCASMGGSSYNSPLHFGNGTRLTVT.

The V call is TRBV7-2, the J call TRBJ2-7; 11 bases fit TRBD2. V dropped 4 bases and J dropped 5; count of bases not matched to a gene: 10. Germline values: CDR1 SGHTA, CDR2 FQGNSA. There are 16 residues in the CDR3. The CDR3: CASSYSGGASSNEQYF. CDR3 DNA sequence: TGTGCCAGCAGCTATAGCGGGGGGGCCTCGTCTAACGAGCAGTACTTC.

This chain uses TRBV6-5 with TRBJ2-7; 10 bases align to TRBD2. Germline V lookup: CDR1 MNHEY, CDR2 SVGAGI. V lost 6 bases, J lost 4 bases, and 9 bases stayed unmatched. CDR3 length: 15 residues. In DNA, the CDR3 is TGTGCCAGCAGGTTAGCGGGGGGCAACATATACGAGCAGTACTTC. Translating it yields CASRLAGGNIYEQYF.

This clone was picked up a small number of times. The gene calls are TRBV14 and TRBJ1-3, with D maybe TRBD1 (5 bases). Germline V gene sequence: CDR1 SGHDN, CDR2 FVKESK. The CDR3 is 15 amino acids. V was cut by 5 bases and J by 3 bases, with 14 bases left in between. The CDR3 nucleotides read TGTGCCAGCAGCTCCTTTCAGGGTTTTGGAAACACCATATATTTT. Encoded protein: CASSSFQGFGNTIYF.

The sample holds one count of this clone. The rearrangement links TRBV19 to TRBJ2-5; 11 bases agree with TRBD2. Losses at the gene ends were 7 bases for V and 2 bases for J; bases not matched to a gene: 6. This CDR3 is 15 amino acids long. In germline, CDR1 is LNHDA, CDR2 SQIVND (reference sequence). CDR3 loop: CASTMGTSGQETQYF. CDR3 DNA: TGTGCCAGTACCATGGGGACTAGCGGACAAGAGACCCAGTACTTC.

The chain couples TRBV5-1 to TRBJ2-1; 8 nucleotides match TRBD1. CDR3 length equals 15 residues. J gave up 3 bases and V 4 bases, and 6 bases lay outside the gene matches. CDR1 and CDR2 (germline): SGHRS, YFSETQ. The CDR3 reads CASSSSGTGYNEQFF. The CDR3 DNA is TGCGCCAGCAGCAGCTCCGGGACAGGCTACAATGAGCAGTTCTTC. Together with reference TRBV5-1 and TRBJ2-1, the CDR3 gives the full variable domain: KAGVTQTPRYLIKTRGQQVTLSCSPISGHRSVSWYQQTPGQGLQFLFEYFSETQRNKGNFPGRFSGRQFSNSRSEMNVSTLELGDSALYLCASSSSGTGYNEQFFGPGTRLTVL.

The rearrangement uses TRBV4-3 and TRBJ1-2, with TRBD1 as a possible D gene (5 bases). The length of the CDR3 is 13 residues. The V and J ends lost 5 bases and 6 bases respectively, with 13 bases between them. Germline-derived CDR1 and CDR2 are LGHNA and YSLEER. CDR3 nucleotide sequence: TGCGCCAGCAGCTTAGGAGGGGCTGATGGCTACACCTTC. This translates into CASSLGGADGYTF.

CDR3 loop: CASSSRGTEAFF. The DNA for the CDR3 is TGTGCCAGCAGCTCCAGGGGCACTGAAGCTTTCTTT. The rearrangement uses TRBV5-4 and TRBJ1-1, with D maybe TRBD1 (6 bases). The V and J ends lost 3 bases and 4 bases respectively, with 7 bases between them. Germline V gives CDR1 SGHNT, CDR2 YYREEE (reference sequence). This CDR3 region has 12 residues.

The V gene is TRBV4-3, the J gene TRBJ1-2, with D perhaps matching TRBD1 (5 bases). Germline V CDR1 and CDR2: LGHNA, YSLEER. Trimming took 0 bases from V and 4 from J, leaving 15 bases between them. CDR3 size: 16 residues. CDR3: CASSQDATPGGYGYTF. CDR3 coding DNA: TGCGCCAGCAGCCAAGATGCTACCCCCGGGGGCTATGGCTACACCTTC.

The V call is TRBV6-1, the J call TRBJ2-5; 7 bases line up with TRBD1. V shed 4 bases, J shed 4 bases, and the junction held 12 bases outside the gene matches. CDR1 MNHNS and CDR2 SASEGT come from the germline V gene. CDR3 length: 16 amino acids. The CDR3, as DNA: TGTGCCAGCAGTGCCGACAGGGTTGGGTTTTTAGAGACCCAGTACTTC. As protein: CASSADRVGFLETQYF.

The chain links TRBV5-4 to TRBJ1-1; 8 nucleotides agree with TRBD1. The CDR3 runs to 17 residues. Germline V lookup: CDR1 SGHNT, CDR2 YYREEE (reference sequence). V shed 2 bases and J 1 base; nucleotides not matched to a gene: 10. The chain's CDR3 is CASSFPLAGTGNTEAFF. The CDR3 nucleotides read TGTGCCAGCAGCTTCCCTTTGGCCGGGACAGGGAACACTGAAGCTTTCTTT. Supplemented by reference TRBV5-4 and TRBJ1-1, the full variable domain reads ETGVTQSPTHLIKTRGQQVTLRCSSQSGHNTVSWYQQALGQGPQFIFQYYREEENGRGNFPPRFSGLQFPNYSSELNVNALELDDSALYLCASSFPLAGTGNTEAFFGQGTRLTVV.

V is TRBV7-3 and J is TRBJ2-2, with D unclear. Trimming took 3 bases from V and 0 from J, leaving 5 bases between them. This CDR3 is 14 amino acids long. From germline, CDR1 is SGHTA and CDR2 FQGTGA. The CDR3 coding sequence is TGTGCCAGCAGCTTCCTTTCGAACACCGGGGAGCTGTTTTTT. Residues: CASSFLSNTGELFF.

This sequence joins TRBV14 and TRBJ2-2; D uncertain. The CDR3 contains 12 residues. Germline CDR1 and CDR2: SGHDN and FVKESK. The ends were cut back, 3 bases at V and 6 bases at J, with 5 bases in the middle. CDR3 sequence reads: CASSHPAGELFF. CDR3 nucleotide sequence: TGTGCCAGCAGCCACCCGGCCGGGGAGCTGTTTTTT.

The chain has TRBV14 and TRBJ1-4; D gene uncertain. CDR1 and CDR2 from the germline V gene are SGHDN and FVKESK. Trimming pared 1 base from V and 0 bases from J, leaving 9 bases between. CDR3 length: 16 amino acids. The CDR3 region is CASSQGTTATNEKLFF. CDR3 sequence (DNA): TGTGCCAGCAGCCAAGGAACAACCGCAACTAATGAAAAACTGTTTTTT.

J is TRBJ1-5 and V is TRBV18; D possibly corresponds to TRBD1 (5 bases). The germline V gene encodes CDR1 KGHSH and CDR2 LQKENI. The V and J ends lost 6 bases and 3 bases respectively, with 12 bases between them. The length of the CDR3 is 14 residues. DNA for the CDR3: TGTGCCAGCTCCCCTCAGGGTACCAATCAGCCCCAGCATTTT. Translation gives CASSPQGTNQPQHF.

The genes are TRBV5-8 and TRBJ1-4; TRBD1 is a possible D gene (6 bases). Trimming pared 1 base from V and 8 bases from J, leaving 12 bases between. Germline V gene sequence: CDR1 SGHTS, CDR2 YDEGEE. The CDR3 is made up of 14 amino acids. The CDR3: CASSLLGGGEKLFF. The CDR3, as DNA: TGTGCCAGCAGCTTGCTGGGGGGGGGCGAAAAACTGTTTTTT.

The V and J genes are TRBV2 and TRBJ1-2; TRBD1 is a possible D gene (6 bases). Germline V gene sequence: CDR1 SNHLY, CDR2 FYNNEI. V dropped 6 bases and J dropped 14 bases, with 16 bases sitting between them. This CDR3 has 11 amino acids. The CDR3 region has the DNA TGTGCCAGCAGGACAACGACAGGCTCAACCTTC. Its protein product is CASRTTTGSTF.

This clone was found once. The genes are TRBV7-2 and TRBJ2-3; D not resolved. Per the germline V gene, CDR1 is SGHTA and CDR2 is FQGNSA. The CDR3 is made up of 14 amino acids. V gave up 1 base and J gave up 3 bases, with 8 bases separating them. CDR3 region: CASSLEIATDTQYF. The CDR3 DNA sequence: TGTGCCAGCAGCTTAGAAATAGCAACAGATACGCAGTATTTT.

The rearrangement uses TRBV7-2 and TRBJ2-1; 13 bases match TRBD2. Trimming took 2 bases from V and 7 from J; bases not matched to a gene: 11. CDR3 length: 18 residues. Germline CDR1 and CDR2: SGHTA and FQGNSA. The CDR3 region is CASSLTSGRELRRNEQFF. The CDR3 nucleotides read TGTGCCAGCAGCTTAACTAGCGGGAGGGAGCTTAGAAGGAATGAGCAGTTCTTC.

V gene TRBV18 combines with J gene TRBJ1-5, with 9 bases that match TRBD1. This CDR3 is 14 amino acids long. Germline CDR1 KGHSH, CDR2 LQKENI. Germline trimming cut 5 bases from V and 7 bases from J; bases unmatched to any gene: 6. CDR3 sequence: CASSGTGGVQPQHF. The CDR3 DNA reads TGTGCCAGCTCAGGTACAGGGGGCGTACAGCCCCAGCATTTT.